This passage covers 32 T cell receptor beta chains from one sample sequenced in a study of T cells after yellow fever vaccination. One entry per CDR3 protein results from TCRdb running MiXCR on the 5' RACE reads. The table shows 95,000 to 150,000 distinct CDR3 sequences, with roughly 15% occurring only once. The sample consisted of CD8+ T cells sorted from PBMCs, taken 5 days after the yellow fever booster vaccination. Receptors originate from a man between 18 and 29 years old who received the YFV17D yellow fever vaccine.

This clonotype came up many times. The chain has TRBV4-2 and TRBJ2-1; possibly TRBD2 for D (5 bases). From germline, CDR1 is LGHNA and CDR2 YNFKEQ. The CDR3 runs 16 residues. Trimming left V 0 bases short and J 4 bases short, with 13 bases between. The CDR3 here is CASSQDGETGYNEQFF. CDR3 sequence (DNA): TGTGCCAGCAGCCAAGATGGGGAGACGGGGTACAATGAGCAGTTCTTC.

The table lists this clonotype with a few counts. The V and J genes are TRBV20-1 and TRBJ2-7; possibly TRBD1 or TRBD2 for D (6 bases each). This CDR3 is 12 amino acids long. Germline CDR1 DFQATT, CDR2 SNEGSKA (reference sequence). V was trimmed by 1 base and J by 7 bases, leaving 11 bases between them. DNA for the CDR3: TGCAGTGCTAGAGGAGGGGGAGGAGAGCAGTACGTC. This encodes CSARGGGGEQYV.

This sequence joins TRBV7-9 and TRBJ2-7; D may be TRBD1 or TRBD2 (5 bases each). V was shortened by 5 bases and J by 1 base, with 15 bases between the two germline ends. Germline loops: CDR1 SEHNR, CDR2 FQNEAQ (reference sequence). The CDR3 contains 15 residues. CDR3 DNA sequence: TGTGCCAGCAGCATGAGCGAGGGGCAGTCCTACGAGCAGTACTTC. This gives the protein CASSMSEGQSYEQYF.

A few counts support this clonotype. The chain uses TRBV29-1 and TRBJ2-5; the match to TRBD1 covers 8 bases. With V trimmed by 2 bases and J by 4 bases, 6 bases remained unmatched. Germline-derived CDR1 and CDR2 are SQVTM and ANQGSEA. The CDR3 runs 14 residues. Here the CDR3 reads CSVEPAGGGETQYF. CDR3 coding DNA: TGCAGCGTTGAACCCGCAGGGGGCGGAGAGACCCAGTACTTC. Drawing the rest from reference TRBV29-1 and TRBJ2-5, the complete variable domain is SAVISQKPSRDICQRGTSLTIQCQVDSQVTMMFWYRQQPGQSLTLIATANQGSEATYESGFVIDKFPISRPNLTFSTLTVSNMSPEDSSIYLCSVEPAGGGETQYFGPGTRLLVL.

There are a few counts of this clonotype. J is TRBJ2-5 and V is TRBV4-1, with TRBD2 matching over 10 bases. The germline V gene encodes CDR1 MGHRA and CDR2 YSYEKL. The CDR3 spans 17 residues. V shed 1 base and J 7 bases; nucleotides not matched to a gene: 12. The CDR3 protein is CASSQGTSGGVAWTQYF. The DNA for the CDR3 is TGCGCCAGCAGCCAAGGAACCAGCGGGGGGGTGGCTTGGACCCAGTACTTC.

This clonotype ranks as medium-sized (0.01 to 0.1%). CDR3 sequence (DNA): TGTGCCAGCAGTGCAGGGGGCGGGTCCCAGTACTTC. Protein sequence: CASSAGGGSQYF. The genes are TRBV6-6 and TRBJ2-5, with 8 positions matching TRBD1. CDR3 length: 12 residues. V dropped 5 bases and J dropped 9; count of bases not matched to a gene: 5. Per the germline V gene, CDR1 is MNHNY and CDR2 is SVGAGI (reference sequence).

In its sample, this clonotype was seen a few times. The V call is TRBV7-2, the J call TRBJ2-1; maybe TRBD1 (6 bases). V lost 5 bases and J 6 bases, leaving 17 bases between the germline ends. Per the germline V gene, CDR1 is SGHTA and CDR2 is FQGNSA. The CDR3 loop spans 15 amino acids. The CDR3 here is CASSIKSQGPNEQFF. The CDR3 nucleotides read TGTGCCAGCAGCATTAAGTCACAGGGCCCCAATGAGCAGTTCTTC.

In this sample, this clonotype turned up a few times. This chain joins TRBV12-3 or TRBV12-4 and TRBJ1-2; D may be TRBD1 (6 bases). Trimming took off 3 bases at V and 4 bases at J, with 12 bases between the two ends. The CDR3 sequence is 14 residues long. This chain's CDR3 is CASSFGGAFYGYTF. Written as DNA, the CDR3 is TGTGCCAGCAGTTTTGGGGGCGCGTTCTATGGCTACACCTTC.

This clonotype came up a few times. The chain carries TRBV3-1 and TRBJ1-1; D is unresolved. The CDR3 extends over 15 amino acids. V was cut by 0 bases and J by 11 bases, with 19 bases left in between. CDR1 and CDR2 from the germline V gene are LGHDT and YNNKEL (reference sequence). The CDR3 nucleotides are TGTGCCAGCAGCCAAGAGGCCTCGGTGGCGAAGAACGCTTTCTTT. As protein: CASSQEASVAKNAFF. Full variable domain (missing parts from reference TRBV3-1 and TRBJ1-1): DTAVSQTPKYLVTQMGNDKSIKCEQNLGHDTMYWYKQDSKKFLKIMFSYNNKELIINETVPNRFSPKSPDKAHLNLHINSLELGDSAVYFCASSQEASVAKNAFFGQGTRLTVV.

V gene TRBV3-1 combines with J gene TRBJ2-3, with 9 positions matching TRBD2. V lost 0 bases to trimming and J lost 1 base; unmatched junction nucleotides: 20. The V gene's germline CDR1 is LGHDT and CDR2 YNNKEL (reference sequence). The CDR3 totals 22 residues. CDR3 residues: CASSQDGRTGTSRRLGTDTQYF. DNA of the CDR3: TGTGCCAGCAGCCAAGATGGAAGGACCGGGACTAGCCGGAGGTTGGGCACAGATACGCAGTATTTT.

The rearrangement joins TRBV5-1 to TRBJ1-5; TRBD1 aligns across 9 bases. Trimming cost V 4 bases and J 6 bases; bases outside gene matches: 5. CDR3 length: 14 residues. Germline CDR1 SGHRS, CDR2 YFSETQ. This chain's CDR3 is CASSRTGGPQPQHF. In DNA form, the CDR3 reads TGCGCCAGCAGCCGCACAGGGGGCCCTCAGCCCCAGCATTTT.

This sequence joins TRBV5-6 and TRBJ2-7; the D is unclear. The CDR3 contains 13 residues. V shed 3 bases and J shed 3 bases, with 10 bases lying between them. In germline, CDR1 is SGHDT, CDR2 YYEEEE. This chain's CDR3 is CASSSDIFYEQYF. The DNA of the CDR3 is TGTGCCAGCAGCTCTGACATTTTCTACGAGCAGTACTTC.

This clonotype was observed at least ten times. The V call is TRBV5-1, the J call TRBJ1-2; no clear D gene. The CDR3 extends over 13 amino acids. The V and J ends lost 2 bases and 6 bases respectively, with 11 bases between them. Germline values: CDR1 SGHRS, CDR2 YFSETQ. Here the CDR3 reads CASSFGGGDGYTF. CDR3 bases: TGCGCCAGCAGCTTCGGCGGCGGAGATGGCTACACCTTC. Full variable domain (remainder filled in from reference TRBV5-1 and TRBJ1-2): KAGVTQTPRYLIKTRGQQVTLSCSPISGHRSVSWYQQTPGQGLQFLFEYFSETQRNKGNFPGRFSGRQFSNSRSEMNVSTLELGDSALYLCASSFGGGDGYTFGSGTRLTVV.

The CDR3 spells CASSYAAGANVLTF. The CDR3 DNA follows: TGTGCCAGCAGTTACGCGGCTGGGGCCAACGTCCTGACTTTC. The chain is built from TRBV6-5 and TRBJ2-6, with no clear D. CDR1 is MNHEY, CDR2 SVGAGI, per germline. This CDR3 has 14 amino acids. Trimming took 2 bases from V and 2 from J, leaving 4 bases between them.

This clonotype has only a few counts. The chain joins TRBV9 to TRBJ2-5; 8 bases are shared with TRBD2. The CDR3 spans 16 residues. Germline loops: CDR1 SGDLS, CDR2 YYNGEE. The V segment lost 4 bases and the J segment 5 bases; nucleotides outside the gene matches: 13. For the CDR3, the DNA is TGTGCCAGCAGCTCCGCCGTCGGGGGGGCTCTGGAGACCCAGTACTTC. Translating it yields CASSSAVGGALETQYF.

J is TRBJ2-5 and V is TRBV6-5; 9 bases line up with TRBD2. The J segment lost 3 bases and the V segment lost 3 bases, leaving 8 bases of the junction unmatched. This CDR3 region has 16 residues. The germline V gene has CDR1 MNHEY and CDR2 SVGAGI. CDR3 sequence reads: CASSYYGGGGEETQYF. The CDR3 DNA reads as TGTGCCAGCAGTTATTACGGCGGGGGGGGAGAAGAGACCCAGTACTTC.

This clonotype was picked up many times. This sequence joins TRBV20-1 and TRBJ2-7, with D possibly TRBD1 on 5 matching bases. Germline-derived CDR1 and CDR2 are DFQATT and SNEGSKA (reference sequence). Deletions cut 3 bases from V and 6 bases from J, with 18 bases between. This CDR3 region has 14 residues. In DNA, the CDR3 is TGCAGTGCTAGGGCGGAAACAGGACCCCGCGAGCAGTACTTC. Protein product: CSARAETGPREQYF.

This clonotype was seen many times. The J gene is TRBJ2-5, the V gene TRBV7-8, with 9 positions matching TRBD2. The CDR3 extends over 18 amino acids. V lost 1 base to trimming and J lost 0 bases; unmatched junction nucleotides: 9. CDR1 and CDR2 from the germline V gene are SGHVS and FQNEAQ. The CDR3 DNA follows: TGTGCCAGCAGCTTAGTGCCTAGCGGGGAAGCATACCAAGAGACCCAGTACTTC. Residues: CASSLVPSGEAYQETQYF.

V gene TRBV15 combines with J gene TRBJ2-7, with a weak D call TRBD2 (5 bases). V was trimmed by 5 bases and J by 4 bases, leaving 9 bases between them. Germline V gives CDR1 LNHNV, CDR2 YYDKDF (reference sequence). The CDR3 contains 12 residues. The CDR3 spells CATSETGYEQYF. In DNA, the CDR3 is TGTGCCACCAGCGAGACGGGGTACGAGCAGTACTTC.

The chain combines TRBV20-1 with TRBJ2-1; 14 nucleotides align to TRBD2. Per the germline V gene, CDR1 is DFQATT and CDR2 is SNEGSKA (reference sequence). The length of the CDR3 is 15 residues. DNA for the CDR3: TGCAGGACTAGCGGGGGGGCTCAGGGTCGGAATGAGCAGTTCTTC. Its translation is CRTSGGAQGRNEQFF.

In its sample, this clonotype was seen a few times. V usage is TRBV6-6 and J usage is TRBJ2-7; a possible D gene is TRBD1 (7 bases). The CDR3 is 13 residues long. The germline V and J ends were trimmed by 2 bases and 6 bases, with 11 bases remaining between them. Germline V gene lookup returns CDR1 MNHNY and CDR2 SVGAGI (reference sequence). In DNA, the CDR3 is TGTGCCAGCAGTTACCAGGGGGGAATCGAGCAGTACGTC. This encodes CASSYQGGIEQYV.

The chain carries TRBV10-3 and TRBJ2-2; tentatively, D is TRBD1 (6 bases). The CDR3 runs 15 residues. V gave up 2 bases and J gave up 5 bases, with 12 bases separating them. CDR1 is ENHRY and CDR2 is SYGVKD in the germline V gene. The CDR3, as DNA: TGTGCCATCAGTGAGAGGGACATCTCAACCGGGGAGCTGTTTTTT. It is translated as CAISERDISTGELFF.

This clonotype has only a few counts. The rearrangement joins TRBV19 to TRBJ2-1; TRBD2 is a possible D gene (6 bases). Germline assignment: CDR1 LNHDA and CDR2 SQIVND (reference sequence). CDR3 length: 13 amino acids. Trimming removed 7 bases from V and 7 bases from J, with 14 bases in between. The DNA for the CDR3 is TGTGCCAGTATTCCCGCCGGGGGAAATGAGCAGTTCTTC. It encodes CASIPAGGNEQFF.

The chain recombines TRBV7-9 with TRBJ2-1, with D perhaps matching TRBD1 or TRBD2 (7 bases each). Per the germline V gene, CDR1 is SEHNR and CDR2 is FQNEAQ (reference sequence). This CDR3 contains 15 residues. V was trimmed by 2 bases and J by 6 bases, leaving 14 bases between them. The CDR3 sequence is CASSLWQGEGNEQFF. The CDR3 coding sequence is TGTGCCAGCAGCTTATGGCAGGGGGAGGGCAATGAGCAGTTCTTC.

This clonotype was counted a few times. The chain couples TRBV20-1 to TRBJ1-5, with 7 nucleotides matching TRBD1. The CDR3 contains 14 residues. The germline V gene encodes CDR1 DFQATT and CDR2 SNEGSKA (reference sequence). J lost 0 bases, V lost 5 bases, and 4 bases had no gene match. The CDR3, as DNA: TGCAGTGCTTCGACAGGGAGTAGCAATCAGCCCCAGCATTTT. Amino acid sequence: CSASTGSSNQPQHF.

V gene TRBV12-3 or TRBV12-4 combines with J gene TRBJ1-1; a possible D gene is TRBD1 (5 bases). The CDR3 spans 11 residues. The V end was cut by 7 bases, the J end by 7 bases, with 10 bases between. The CDR3 loop is CASNSQGEAFF. As DNA, the CDR3 is TGTGCCAGCAACTCGCAGGGTGAAGCTTTCTTT.

This clonotype has only a few counts. This chain joins TRBV4-3 and TRBJ2-3; maybe TRBD1 (5 bases). CDR3 size: 17 residues. The V end lost 0 bases, the J end lost 1 base, and 14 bases lay between the germline ends. CDR1 LGHNA and CDR2 YSLEER come from the germline V gene. The CDR3 DNA follows: TGCGCCAGCAGCCAAGATCCGGACATATTAGGCACAGATACGCAGTATTTT. Protein product: CASSQDPDILGTDTQYF.

The chain links TRBV19 to TRBJ2-1, with 10 nucleotides matching TRBD1. V was clipped by 7 bases and J by 7 bases; unmatched bases: 4. Per the germline V gene, CDR1 is LNHDA and CDR2 is SQIVND (reference sequence). The CDR3 consists of 13 residues. CDR3 in DNA: TGTGCCAGTAATCGACAGGGGGCTAATGAGCAGTTCTTC. It specifies CASNRQGANEQFF.

The rearrangement joins TRBV24-1 to TRBJ2-3; 11 nucleotides line up with TRBD2. The ends lost 3 bases at V and 1 base at J; junction bases unmatched: 5. Germline V gene lookup returns CDR1 KGHDR and CDR2 SFDVKD. The CDR3 contains 17 residues. The DNA for the CDR3 is TGTGCCACCAGTGATCTCGAACTAGCGGGGGGCACAGATACGCAGTATTTT. Translation gives CATSDLELAGGTDTQYF.

This chain links TRBV4-1 with TRBJ2-1, with D unclear. The CDR3 length is 15 residues. The ends were cut back, 0 bases at V and 4 bases at J, with 10 bases in the middle. Germline loops: CDR1 MGHRA, CDR2 YSYEKL. As DNA, the CDR3 is TGCGCCAGCAGCCAAGATGACGACGGATACAATGAGCAGTTCTTC. Protein: CASSQDDDGYNEQFF.

A few counts support this clonotype. The chain employs TRBV13 and TRBJ2-7, with 15 bases fitting TRBD2. The V and J ends lost 6 bases and 4 bases, in that order; junction bases with no gene match: 4. Germline-derived CDR1 and CDR2 are PRHDT and FYEKMQ (reference sequence). This CDR3 spans 15 amino acids. CDR3 coding DNA: TGTGCCAGCAGTGCGGGACTAGCGGGGGGTTACGAGCAGTACTTC. As protein: CASSAGLAGGYEQYF. The full variable domain, with the rest looked up from reference TRBV13 and TRBJ2-7, is AAGVIQSPRHLIKEKRETATLKCYPIPRHDTVYWYQQGPGQDPQFLISFYEKMQSDKGSIPDRFSAQQFSDYHSELNMSSLELGDSALYFCASSAGLAGGYEQYFGPGTRLTVT.

For this clonotype: One end of the junction varies from germline; a read error may be responsible. The CDR3 DNA follows: TGCGCCAGCAGGCAAGATCTCGGACAGGGGAACACCGGGGAGCTGTTTTTT. Translated, it gives CASRQDLGQGNTGELFF. The V and J genes are TRBV4-3 and TRBJ2-2; 8 nucleotides align to TRBD1. The CDR3 is 17 residues long. Germline V CDR1 and CDR2: LGHNA, YSLEER.